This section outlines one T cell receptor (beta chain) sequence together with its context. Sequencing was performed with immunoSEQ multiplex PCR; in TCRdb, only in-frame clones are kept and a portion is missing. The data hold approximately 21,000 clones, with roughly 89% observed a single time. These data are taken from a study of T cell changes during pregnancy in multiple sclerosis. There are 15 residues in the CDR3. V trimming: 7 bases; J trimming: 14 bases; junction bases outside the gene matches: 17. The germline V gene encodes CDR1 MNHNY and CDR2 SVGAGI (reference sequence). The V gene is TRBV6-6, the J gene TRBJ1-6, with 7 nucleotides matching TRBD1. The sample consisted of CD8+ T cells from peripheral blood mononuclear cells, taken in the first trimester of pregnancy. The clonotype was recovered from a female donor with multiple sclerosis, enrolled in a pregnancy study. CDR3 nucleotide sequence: TGTGCCAGCACAACCGGCGGGACAGCCCCTATGACCCTCCACTTT. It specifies CASTTGGTAPMTLHF.